A selection of T cell receptor beta chains follows, all from one sample in a study of blood T cell repertoires in COVID-19. Assay: immunoSEQ multiplex PCR; the TCRdb copy retains only in-frame clones and omits some. The sample carries some 120,000 clones, 80% to 85% recorded once. The material sequenced was peripheral blood. All receptors derive from a woman aged 50 to 60 with acute or convalescent COVID-19. CDR3s include the opening cysteine and the closing phenylalanine or tryptophan. A D gene is named only where the DNA matches it firmly. Clone size is shown for a subset of rows, as once, few, many or a class of expanded clone.

v_gene: TRBV9
j_gene: TRBJ1-6
d_gene: TRBD1
abundance: few
CDR3nt: TGTGCCAGCAGCGCGGGACAGGGGGCGAATTCACCCCTCCACTTT
CDR3aa: CASSAGQGANSPLHF

v_gene: TRBV10-2
j_gene: TRBJ1-2
d_gene: TRBD1
abundance: NA
CDR3nt: TGCGCCAGCACTGGACAGGGGAACTATGGCTACACCTTC
CDR3aa: CASTGQGNYGYTF

v_gene: TRBV30
j_gene: TRBJ1-5
d_gene: NA
abundance: NA
CDR3nt: TGTGCCTGGAGCCCGTCAATGGCTCAGCCCCAGCATTTT
CDR3aa: CAWSPSMAQPQHF

v_gene: TRBV29-1
j_gene: TRBJ2-7
d_gene: TRBD2
abundance: few
CDR3nt: TGCAGCGTTGTGTACCTAGCGGGGCAGGGGCAGTACTTC
CDR3aa: CSVVYLAGQGQYF

v_gene: TRBV4-1
j_gene: TRBJ2-1
d_gene: TRBD2
abundance: NA
CDR3nt: TGCGCCAGCAGCCAAATGACCATATCGACTAGCGGGAGGCGCAATGAGCAGTTCTTC
CDR3aa: CASSQMTISTSGRRNEQFF

v_gene: TRBV14
j_gene: TRBJ2-7
d_gene: TRBD1
abundance: NA
CDR3nt: TGTGCCAGCAGCCAAACCGGGACAGGGCCGCGAGAGCAGTACTTC
CDR3aa: CASSQTGTGPREQYF

v_gene: TRBV5-4
j_gene: TRBJ2-7
d_gene: NA
abundance: NA
CDR3nt: TGTGCCAGCAGCTTGGCGGGGAGGACTTCCTACGAGCAGTACTTC
CDR3aa: CASSLAGRTSYEQYF

v_gene: TRBV6-5
j_gene: TRBJ2-7
d_gene: TRBD2
abundance: NA
CDR3nt: TGTGCCACCGTCTCCGGGACTAGCCTCTACGAGCAGTACTTC
CDR3aa: CATVSGTSLYEQYF

v_gene: TRBV5-1
j_gene: TRBJ1-1
d_gene: NA
abundance: NA
CDR3nt: TGCGCCAGCAGCTTAAGCGGGGTGGGCTGGGCTTTCTTT
CDR3aa: CASSLSGVGWAFF

v_gene: TRBV4-1
j_gene: TRBJ1-2
d_gene: NA
abundance: NA
CDR3nt: TGCGCCAGCAGCCAAATTTATCTGTATGGCTACACCTTC
CDR3aa: CASSQIYLYGYTF

v_gene: TRBV9
j_gene: TRBJ1-1
d_gene: TRBD1
abundance: NA
CDR3nt: TGTGCCAGCAGCGTTGGACAGGGGCACACTGAAGCTTTCTTT
CDR3aa: CASSVGQGHTEAFF

v_gene: TRBV6-5
j_gene: TRBJ2-1
d_gene: TRBD2
abundance: few
CDR3nt: TGTGCCAGCACCCCCGGAGGCGGGAGTATCCATGAGCAGTTCTTC
CDR3aa: CASTPGGGSIHEQFF

v_gene: TRBV24-1
j_gene: TRBJ2-3
d_gene: NA
abundance: NA
CDR3nt: TGTGCCACCAGTGATAGGGAGGTAGGTACAGATACGCAGTATTTT
CDR3aa: CATSDREVGTDTQYF

v_gene: TRBV4-1
j_gene: TRBJ2-2
d_gene: TRBD1
abundance: NA
CDR3nt: TGCGCCAGCAGCCAACCGGGGACAGGGGCCGGCACCGGGGAGCTGTTTTTT
CDR3aa: CASSQPGTGAGTGELFF

v_gene: TRBV3-1/TRBV3-2
j_gene: TRBJ2-3
d_gene: TRBD2
abundance: few
CDR3nt: TGTGCCAGCAGCCCCCTATGGGGAGGGACAGATACGCAGTATTTT
CDR3aa: CASSPLWGGTDTQYF

v_gene: TRBV7-3
j_gene: TRBJ2-5
d_gene: TRBD2
abundance: NA
CDR3nt: TGTGCCAGCAGCTTAGGCGGGGGGGCCCTAGAGACCCAGTACTTC
CDR3aa: CASSLGGGALETQYF